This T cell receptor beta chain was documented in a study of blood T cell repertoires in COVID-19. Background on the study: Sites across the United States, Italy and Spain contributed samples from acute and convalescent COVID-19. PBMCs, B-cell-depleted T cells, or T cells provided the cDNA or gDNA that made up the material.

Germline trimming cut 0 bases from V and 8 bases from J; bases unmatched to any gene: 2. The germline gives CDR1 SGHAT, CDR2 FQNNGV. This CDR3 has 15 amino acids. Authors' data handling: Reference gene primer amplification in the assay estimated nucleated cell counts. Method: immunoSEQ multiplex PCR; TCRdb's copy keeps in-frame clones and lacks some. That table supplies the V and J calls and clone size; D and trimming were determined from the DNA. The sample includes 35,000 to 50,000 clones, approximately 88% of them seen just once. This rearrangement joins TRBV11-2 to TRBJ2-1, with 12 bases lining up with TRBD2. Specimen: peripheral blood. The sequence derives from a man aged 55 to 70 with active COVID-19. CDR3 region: CASSLETSGRDEQFF. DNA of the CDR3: TGTGCCAGCAGCTTAGAGACTAGCGGGAGAGATGAGCAGTTCTTC.